This is a list of T cell receptor beta chains from one sample in a study of T cell repertoires in ileal Crohn's disease. TCRdb's table, derived via immunoSEQ multiplex PCR, lists solely in-frame clones and lacks some. In the table there are 13,000 to 15,000 clones, 60% to 85% of which are singletons. Input material: ileal tissue. The receptors originated from an adult with Crohn's disease. CDR3s include the opening cysteine and the closing phenylalanine or tryptophan. Fields, in order: V gene, CDR3 length, clone size, D gene, J gene, CDR3 DNA, CDR3 protein. D genes are given only for firm matches. Some rows have no size entry. The others give once, few or many, or a class for an expanded clone.

TRBV9	13	NA	NA	TRBJ1-1	TGTGCCAGCAGCGTAGAAGAGTACACTGAAGCTTTCTTT	CASSVEEYTEAFF
TRBV4-1	18	NA	TRBD1	TRBJ1-1	TGCGCCAGCAGCCAAGTACCCCGACCGGGACAGGGGGACACTGAAGCTTTCTTT	CASSQVPRPGQGDTEAFF
TRBV28	14	few	NA	TRBJ1-5	TGTGCCAGCAGTTTAAGAAGGACTTCTCAGCCCCAGCATTTT	CASSLRRTSQPQHF
TRBV29-1	15	NA	TRBD2	TRBJ2-1	TGCAGCGTCGCAACTAGCGGGGGGGCCTACAATGAGCAGTTCTTC	CSVATSGGAYNEQFF
TRBV6-5	12	NA	NA	TRBJ2-7	TGTGCCAGCAGTAATAGCCGGGAGAAGGAGTACTTC	CASSNSREKEYF
TRBV19	12	NA	NA	TRBJ2-5	TGTGCCAGTAGTATTTCTGGACAGACCCAGTACTTC	CASSISGQTQYF
TRBV27	14	once	TRBD1	TRBJ2-2	TGTGCCAGCAATCGACAGGGATCCGCCGGGGAGCTGTTTTTT	CASNRQGSAGELFF
TRBV6-1	16	NA	NA	TRBJ1-4	TGTGCCAGCAGTGAAGCGGGGGTGGGCACCAGCGAAAAACTGTTTTTT	CASSEAGVGTSEKLFF
TRBV2	14	NA	TRBD1	TRBJ2-3	TGTGCCAGCAGTGGGACAGGGAGTGGGGATACGCAGTATTTT	CASSGTGSGDTQYF
TRBV19	13	NA	TRBD1	TRBJ1-3	TGTGCCAGTAGACAGGGGGCTGGAAACACCATATATTTT	CASRQGAGNTIYF
TRBV6-6	12	NA	NA	TRBJ2-5	TGTGCCAGCAATACTGGGTTTGAGACCCAGTACTTC	CASNTGFETQYF
TRBV18	15	NA	NA	TRBJ1-5	TGTGCCAGCTCACCGACACGTTCGAGCAATCAGCCCCAGCATTTT	CASSPTRSSNQPQHF
TRBV7-2	15	few	NA	TRBJ2-1	TGTGCCAGCAGCTTTGGGCGGCAGAGCTACAATGAGCAGTTCTTC	CASSFGRQSYNEQFF
TRBV4-2	18	NA	NA	TRBJ2-2	TGTGCCAGCAGCCGATCCCTAGGTGGGGTAGGGAACACCGGGGAGCTGTTTTTT	CASSRSLGGVGNTGELFF
TRBV10-1	17	NA	TRBD2	TRBJ2-7	TGCGCCAGCCCACACCCTATAGCGGGGGGCAGCCGAGTGGAGCAGTACTTC	CASPHPIAGGSRVEQYF
TRBV2	15	NA	TRBD2	TRBJ2-7	TGTGCCAGCAGTCTTCGGGACTATCCGACTACCGAGCAGTACTTC	CASSLRDYPTTEQYF
TRBV19	20	NA	TRBD1	TRBJ2-5	TGTGCCAGTAGTAACCGAGCGAAGTTCGGGACAGGGGTCTACCAAGAGACCCAGTACTTC	CASSNRAKFGTGVYQETQYF
TRBV14	14	NA	TRBD2	TRBJ2-2	TGTGCCAGCAGGAGGGAGCGGGGCACCGGGGAGCTGTTTTTT	CASRRERGTGELFF
TRBV4-1	16	NA	TRBD1	TRBJ2-3	TGCGCCAGCAGCCAATCGACAGGGTTTGGGACAGATACGCAGTATTTT	CASSQSTGFGTDTQYF
TRBV9	15	NA	TRBD2	TRBJ2-7	TGTGCCAGCAGCGTGGATAGCGGGACGGGCTACGAGCAGTACTTC	CASSVDSGTGYEQYF
TRBV7-9	16	few	TRBD1	TRBJ2-1	TGTGCCAGCAGCTTAGGGACAGGGCAGGGGTACAATGAGCAGTTCTTC	CASSLGTGQGYNEQFF
TRBV5-1	14	NA	TRBD2	TRBJ2-7	TGCGCCAGCAGCTTTGACGCGGGGGCCTACGAGCAGTACTTC	CASSFDAGAYEQYF
TRBV2	14	few	NA	TRBJ2-2	TGTGCCAGCAGTGAAGTTGGAGGGGCCGGGGAGCTGTTTTTT	CASSEVGGAGELFF